Below, 21 T cell receptor beta chains from the same sample are listed, as sequenced in a study of T cell changes during pregnancy in multiple sclerosis. Repertoires were generated with immunoSEQ multiplex PCR, while TCRdb's copy carries only in-frame clones and drops some. The table lists roughly 72,000 clones, around nine tenths of them singletons, with 0.2% to 0.25% in the top ten. Here the sequenced sample was CD4+ T cells from peripheral blood mononuclear cells, taken before pregnancy. Receptors were obtained from a female donor with multiple sclerosis, enrolled in a pregnancy study.

The genes are TRBV29-1 and TRBJ1-2; no firm D call. This CDR3 contains 11 residues. Trimming took 4 bases from V and 4 from J, leaving 7 bases between them. Germline V gene sequence: CDR1 SQVTM, CDR2 ANQGSEA. The CDR3 DNA is TGCAGCGTTGTTAGTGCCTATGGCTACACCTTC. This encodes CSVVSAYGYTF.

The CDR3 sequence: CASTGQGADEQYF. CDR3 in DNA: TGTGCCAGTACGGGACAGGGGGCAGACGAGCAGTACTTC. The chain is built from TRBV19 and TRBJ2-7, with TRBD1 identical over 12 bases. The germline gives CDR1 LNHDA, CDR2 SQIVND (reference sequence). The CDR3 consists of 13 residues. The trim removed 7 bases at V and 5 bases at J, leaving 3 bases unmatched.

The chain couples TRBV19 to TRBJ2-7; possibly TRBD1 for D (5 bases). Germline CDR1 and CDR2: LNHDA and SQIVND (reference sequence). The germline V and J ends were trimmed by 9 bases and 2 bases, with 11 bases remaining between them. CDR3 length equals 12 residues. CDR3 sequence (DNA): TGTGCCAGCACCGACAGCACCTACGAGCAGTACTTC. Translation gives CASTDSTYEQYF.

This chain joins TRBV28 and TRBJ1-2; D is ambiguous. Trimming cost V 6 bases and J 1 base, with 21 bases left between them. In germline, CDR1 is MDHEN, CDR2 SYDVKM. The CDR3 contains 17 residues. CDR3 amino acids: CASSPSMGPAINYGYTF. DNA for the CDR3: TGTGCCAGCAGCCCTTCTATGGGCCCGGCGATTAACTATGGCTACACCTTC.

As regards this clone: A read error may produce the germline difference seen at one junction end. The rearrangement joins TRBV5-8 to TRBJ1-3, with a possible D match to TRBD1 (5 bases). Germline V gene lookup returns CDR1 SGHTS and CDR2 YDEGEE. The CDR3 is made up of 15 amino acids. The CDR3 sequence: CASSLFRQGGDTIYF. The CDR3 nucleotides are TGTGCCAGCAGCTTATTCCGGCAGGGTGGAGACACCATATATTTT.

The chain joins TRBV7-9 to TRBJ2-1; TRBD1 matches 9 bases. The junction had 7 bases not matched to a gene; V was cut back by 0 bases and J by 7 bases. Per the germline V gene, CDR1 is SEHNR and CDR2 is FQNEAQ (reference sequence). The CDR3 runs to 16 residues. Written as DNA, the CDR3 is TGTGCCAGCAGCTTAGCTGGGGGGGGGACAGGGAATGAGCAGTTCTTC. Amino acid sequence: CASSLAGGGTGNEQFF. Combining the CDR3 with reference TRBV7-9 and TRBJ2-1 gives the whole variable domain DTGVSQNPRHKITKRGQNVTFRCDPISEHNRLYWYRQTLGQGPEFLTYFQNEAQLEKSRLLSDRFSAERPKGSFSTLEIQRTEQGDSAMYLCASSLAGGGTGNEQFFGPGTRLTVL.

The chain joins TRBV4-2 to TRBJ2-1; TRBD1 matches at 9 bases. The V segment lost 6 bases and the J segment 0 bases; nucleotides outside the gene matches: 6. Germline-derived CDR1 and CDR2 are LGHNA and YNFKEQ. The CDR3 is made up of 16 amino acids. This chain's CDR3 is CASRRDRESSYNEQFF. DNA for the CDR3: TGTGCCAGCAGACGGGACAGGGAGAGCTCCTACAATGAGCAGTTCTTC.

J is TRBJ2-1 and V is TRBV28, with TRBD2 matching over 7 bases. This CDR3 contains 14 residues. V dropped 10 bases and J dropped 0; count of bases not matched to a gene: 6. CDR1 is MDHEN and CDR2 is SYDVKM in the germline V gene. CDR3 protein: CATSPSGSYNEQFF. The CDR3 DNA follows: TGTGCCACCTCCCCTAGCGGCTCCTACAATGAGCAGTTCTTC.

This chain uses TRBV5-4 with TRBJ2-7; D is possibly TRBD1 (5 bases). CDR3 size: 17 residues. CDR1 is SGHNT, CDR2 YYREEE, per germline (reference sequence). Trimming took 9 bases from V and 0 from J, leaving 25 bases between them. CDR3 region: CATQLGPNQGNSYEQYF. CDR3 DNA: TGTGCCACCCAGCTTGGCCCAAATCAGGGTAACTCCTACGAGCAGTACTTC.

This chain connects TRBV2 to TRBJ1-2, with D hard to call. V was clipped by 0 bases and J by 7 bases, with 9 bases between them. Germline V lookup: CDR1 SNHLY, CDR2 FYNNEI. The length of the CDR3 is 13 residues. The CDR3 DNA reads as TGTGCCAGCAGTGAAGCGTCGGGTGTTGGCTACACCTTC. Protein sequence: CASSEASGVGYTF.

The rearrangement joins TRBV7-2 to TRBJ2-3, with D possibly TRBD2 on 7 matching bases. Deletions cut 2 bases from V and 1 base from J, with 13 bases between. This CDR3 spans 16 amino acids. Germline CDR1 is SGHTA and CDR2 is FQGNSA. The CDR3 here is CASSLRGASGTDTQYF. The CDR3 DNA follows: TGTGCCAGCAGCTTACGGGGGGCCTCGGGCACAGATACGCAGTATTTT.

V gene TRBV19 combines with J gene TRBJ1-2; tentatively, D is TRBD1 (6 bases). Germline V CDR1 and CDR2: LNHDA, SQIVND (reference sequence). This CDR3 region has 18 residues. V lost 1 base and J lost 8, with 26 bases in between. The CDR3 DNA sequence: TGTGCCAGTAGTATAGGGGTAGTCGGACAGTCTCGAGGGCGCGGCTACACCTTC. It encodes CASSIGVVGQSRGRGYTF.

The chain links TRBV27 to TRBJ2-1; 16 bases line up with TRBD2. V lost 0 bases and J lost 9; bases outside the gene matches: 5. The germline V gene has CDR1 MNHEY and CDR2 SMNVEV (reference sequence). This CDR3 comprises 17 residues. The CDR3 nucleotides read TGTGCCAGCAGTTTATCCCCGGGACTAGCGGGAGGGACTGAGCAGTTCTTC. Amino acid sequence: CASSLSPGLAGGTEQFF.

V gene TRBV5-6 combines with J gene TRBJ1-5; D possibly corresponds to TRBD1 (6 bases). Between the trimmed V and J ends, which lost 0 bases and 2 bases, there was a span of 21 bases. The germline gives CDR1 SGHDT, CDR2 YYEEEE. The CDR3 loop spans 19 amino acids. For the CDR3, the DNA is TGTGCCAGCAGCTTGGCGGGGGAGGCGGGGGGCAAGGGCAATCAGCCCCAGCATTTT. Translating it yields CASSLAGEAGGKGNQPQHF.

J is TRBJ2-7 and V is TRBV6-5; perhaps TRBD1 as D (5 bases). CDR3 length: 14 amino acids. The ends were cut back, 6 bases at V and 3 bases at J, with 15 bases in the middle. Germline V CDR1 and CDR2: MNHEY, SVGAGI. CDR3 protein: CASRTSGSNYEQYF. The CDR3 nucleotides read TGTGCCAGCAGAACCTCAGGGTCCAACTACGAGCAGTACTTC.

This chain links TRBV5-1 with TRBJ2-6, with 10 bases aligning to TRBD1. CDR1 and CDR2 (germline): SGHRS, YFSETQ. This CDR3 is built from 17 residues. With 3 bases clipped from V and 3 bases from J, the junction kept 6 bases outside the gene matches. CDR3 residues: CASSSVTGGFGANVLTF. As DNA, the CDR3 is TGCGCCAGCAGCTCTGTGACAGGGGGCTTTGGGGCCAACGTCCTGACTTTC.

The chain joins TRBV11-2 to TRBJ2-7, with TRBD2 matching 16 bases. With 5 bases clipped from V and 2 bases from J, the junction kept 9 bases outside the gene matches. The CDR3 sequence is 18 residues long. Germline values: CDR1 SGHAT, CDR2 FQNNGV. CDR3: CASSTGTSGRAWAYEQYF. CDR3 DNA: TGTGCCAGCAGCACTGGGACTAGCGGGAGGGCCTGGGCCTACGAGCAGTACTTC.

The V gene is TRBV5-6, the J gene TRBJ2-3, with TRBD2 matching over 15 bases. The V and J ends lost 4 bases and 6 bases, in that order; junction bases with no gene match: 6. CDR1 and CDR2 from the germline V gene are SGHDT and YYEEEE. The CDR3 has 16 amino acids. CDR3 in amino acids: CASSDSGLAGGDTQYF. In DNA, the CDR3 is TGTGCCAGCAGCGACTCGGGACTAGCGGGAGGCGATACGCAGTATTTT.

The chain couples TRBV10-3 to TRBJ2-1, with 9 bases identical to TRBD1. This CDR3 has 14 residues. From germline, CDR1 is ENHRY and CDR2 SYGVKD. With 6 bases clipped from V and 8 bases from J, the junction kept 8 bases outside the gene matches. CDR3 coding DNA: TGTGCCATCAGAAGGGACAGGGTGATCGATGAGCAGTTCTTC. Amino acids: CAIRRDRVIDEQFF.

This clone was seen only a few times. The rearrangement links TRBV2 to TRBJ1-6; 7 bases align to TRBD1. V dropped 9 bases and J dropped 7; count of bases not matched to a gene: 6. This CDR3 spans 13 amino acids. CDR1 and CDR2 from the germline V gene are SNHLY and FYNNEI. The CDR3 bases are TGTGCCAGTTTGACAGGGTTCAATTCACCCCTCCACTTT. This codes for CASLTGFNSPLHF.

J is TRBJ2-5 and V is TRBV19, with TRBD2 as a possible D gene (6 bases). The CDR3 covers 13 residues. CDR1 and CDR2 (germline): LNHDA, SQIVND (reference sequence). The V end was cut by 8 bases, the J end by 0 bases, with 10 bases between. The CDR3 DNA sequence: TGTGCCAGTTCGCGGGGAAACCAAGAGACCCAGTACTTC. Translated: CASSRGNQETQYF.